A selection of T cell receptor beta chains follows, all from one sample in a study of graft-versus-host responses after intestinal transplantation. The table came from immunoSEQ multiplex PCR; TCRdb's copy has only in-frame clones and leaves some out. Of roughly 100,000 clones listed, 80% to 95% were seen once; the top ten hold 0.95% to 1.5%. No cognate antigen is known for these TCRs. The sample consisted of unstimulated CD8+ T cells sorted from spleen or lymph node cells, taken before intestinal transplant. These receptors all stem from a human donor who received an intestinal transplant. Each CDR3 is given with its conserved first and last residue. The order of the fields is CDR3 length, D gene, V gene, clone size, J gene, CDR3 protein, CDR3 DNA. D genes are given only for firm matches. Some rows mark clone size as missing; the rest say once, few, many or name a class of expanded clone.

>15|.|TRBV5-1|.|TRBJ2-3
CASSLGRGAGDTQYF
TGCGCCAGCAGCTTGGGACGGGGGGCCGGAGATACGCAGTATTTT
>18|TRBD1|TRBV7-6|.|TRBJ2-3
CASSLASGTGPSTDTQYF
TGTGCCAGCAGCTTAGCCTCCGGGACAGGGCCTAGCACAGATACGCAGTATTTT
>16|TRBD2|TRBV27|.|TRBJ2-5
CASRTPRGGGQETQYF
TGTGCCAGCAGAACCCCACGGGGGGGAGGCCAAGAGACCCAGTACTTC
>17|TRBD1|TRBV7-6|.|TRBJ2-2
CASSSEGRQGAPGELFF
TGTGCCAGCAGCTCAGAGGGAAGACAGGGGGCCCCCGGGGAGCTGTTTTTT
>15|.|TRBV6-6|.|TRBJ1-3
CASWSGGYSGNTIYF
TGTGCCAGCTGGTCTGGGGGATACTCTGGAAACACCATATATTTT
>17|TRBD2|TRBV11-3|.|TRBJ2-7
CASSLDEAGAGYYEQYF
TGTGCCAGCAGCTTAGATGAAGCGGGGGCCGGTTACTACGAGCAGTACTTC
>16|TRBD1|TRBV4-1|.|TRBJ1-1
CASSQSGTDFHTEAFF
TGCGCCAGCAGCCAGTCCGGGACAGACTTTCACACTGAAGCTTTCTTT
>14|.|TRBV6-5|.|TRBJ1-1
CASSYGGRGAMAFF
TGTGCCAGCAGTTACGGGGGGCGGGGGGCTATGGCTTTCTTT
>13|.|TRBV2|.|TRBJ2-3
CAKQGYGTDTQYF
TGTGCCAAACAGGGTTACGGCACAGATACGCAGTATTTT
>10|.|TRBV6-5|.|TRBJ2-3
CASATDTQYF
TGTGCCAGCGCCACAGATACGCAGTATTTT
>14|.|TRBV4-1|once|TRBJ2-7
CASSQKGSSYEQYF
TGCGCCAGCAGCCAAAAAGGGAGTAGCTACGAGCAGTACTTC
>13|.|TRBV27|.|TRBJ2-7
CASSLNRAYEQYF
TGTGCCAGCTCCCTGAACAGGGCGTACGAGCAGTACTTC
>16|.|TRBV5-8|once|TRBJ1-6
CASSPIGSGYNSPLHF
TGTGCCAGCAGCCCGATCGGGTCGGGGTATAATTCACCCCTCCACTTT
>15|TRBD2|TRBV25-1|.|TRBJ2-3
CASSDGLGGTDTQYF
TGTGCCAGCAGTGATGGACTAGGCGGCACAGATACGCAGTATTTT
>13|.|TRBV7-6|.|TRBJ2-1
CASNGGIANEQFF
TGTGCCAGCAATGGGGGGATTGCCAATGAGCAGTTCTTC
>12|.|TRBV7-3|.|TRBJ1-5
CASSLIGQPQHF
TGTGCCAGCAGCTTAATAGGGCAGCCCCAGCATTTT
>11|.|TRBV6-1|.|TRBJ2-2
CASLYAGELFF
TGTGCCAGCCTCTATGCCGGGGAGCTGTTTTTT
>12|.|TRBV5-6|.|TRBJ1-1
CASSLLGVEAFF
TGTGCCAGCAGCTTACTAGGGGTCGAAGCTTTCTTT
>16|.|TRBV6-1|.|TRBJ2-5
CASSESSARGHETQYF
TGTGCCAGCAGTGAGTCCTCCGCGCGGGGGCACGAGACCCAGTACTTC
>11|.|TRBV9|.|TRBJ1-3
CASGQGNTIYF
TGTGCCAGCGGTCAGGGAAACACCATATATTTT
>15|TRBD2|TRBV30|.|TRBJ2-7
CAWRGTSGSSYEQYF
TGTGCCTGGAGGGGGACTAGCGGGAGCTCCTACGAGCAGTACTTC
>13|.|TRBV14|.|TRBJ2-2
CASSPVDTGELFF
TGTGCCAGCAGCCCAGTTGACACCGGGGAGCTGTTTTTT
>16|TRBD2|TRBV9|.|TRBJ2-2
CASSEGTRSNTGELFF
TGTGCCAGCAGCGAGGGGACTAGATCGAACACCGGGGAGCTGTTTTTT
>18|TRBD1|TRBV27|.|TRBJ2-7
CASSTLSLGTGTSYEQYF
TGTGCCAGCAGTACCCTCTCACTGGGGACAGGTACCTCCTACGAGCAGTACTTC
>14|TRBD1|TRBV9|.|TRBJ2-2
CASSGRTGTGELFF
TGTGCCAGCAGCGGGAGGACAGGGACCGGGGAGCTGTTTTTT
>15|.|TRBV10-2|.|TRBJ2-7
CASRESGEVSYEQYF
TGCGCCAGCAGGGAGTCAGGGGAGGTCTCCTACGAGCAGTACTTC
>15|TRBD1|TRBV28|.|TRBJ1-5
CASRRWTGGHQPQHF
TGTGCCAGCAGAAGATGGACAGGGGGTCATCAGCCCCAGCATTTT
>14|.|TRBV11-3|.|TRBJ1-1
CASSLEVTLTEAFF
TGTGCCAGCAGCTTAGAGGTGACATTGACTGAAGCTTTCTTT
>14|.|TRBV9|once|TRBJ1-3
CASSPSGAANTIYF
TGTGCCAGCAGCCCCTCGGGAGCGGCAAACACCATATATTTT
>14|TRBD2|TRBV4-1|.|TRBJ2-5
CASSVRTGGEAQYF
TGCGCCAGCAGCGTCCGGACGGGGGGGGAGGCCCAGTACTTC
>11|.|TRBV4-1|once|TRBJ2-4
CASSQQSFLYF
TGCGCCAGCAGCCAACAGTCCTTCCTGTACTTC
>15|TRBD2|TRBV4-1|.|TRBJ2-7
CASSPTSGGAYEQYF
TGCGCCAGCAGCCCGACCTCTGGGGGGGCCTACGAGCAGTACTTC